This passage covers 21 T cell receptor beta chains from one sample sequenced in a study of blood T cell repertoires in COVID-19 (dated by TCRdb to the early 2020s). Library preparation used the immunoSEQ multiplex PCR assay. TCRdb provides this immuneACCESS table in a form limited to in-frame rearrangements. Some clones are lacking; in checked studies, under half of them reflect an unresolved V gene, and why the rest are absent is not known. The sample table holds just over 150,000 clones, of which 85% to 90% were seen once. The top ten clonotypes cover around 15% of the sample. The sample consisted of peripheral blood. The receptors were gathered from a woman aged 40 to 50 with acute or convalescent COVID-19.

This clone was counted once. The rearrangement links TRBV6-4 to TRBJ2-5, with a possible D match to TRBD2 (5 bases). CDR1 and CDR2 from the germline V gene are MRHNA and SNTAGT. The CDR3 consists of 19 residues. V was cut by 4 bases and J by 3 bases, with 27 bases left in between. The CDR3 sequence: CASSGLGIRPKALEETQYF. CDR3 nucleotides: TGTGCCAGCAGTGGGCTCGGGATCAGGCCGAAAGCACTTGAAGAGACCCAGTACTTC.

The V call is TRBV7-9, the J call TRBJ1-4; unclear D gene. Trimming stripped 4 bases from V and 8 bases from J, with 11 bases between. Looked up from germline, CDR1 is SEHNR and CDR2 is FQNEAQ (reference sequence). The CDR3 contains 13 residues. This CDR3 reads CASSSFSQEKLFF. In DNA, the CDR3 is TGTGCCAGCAGCTCCTTTTCCCAGGAAAAACTGTTTTTT.

The V call is TRBV3-1 (or the pseudogene TRBV3-2), the J call TRBJ1-1; 7 bases match TRBD1. The germline V gene has CDR1 LGHDT and CDR2 YNNKEL (reference sequence). CDR3 length equals 14 residues. Trimming took 3 bases from V and 6 from J; bases not matched to a gene: 7. The CDR3 sequence: CASSHSPGGAEAFF. CDR3 bases: TGTGCCAGCAGCCACAGCCCAGGGGGAGCTGAAGCTTTCTTT.

The chain is built from TRBV3-1 (or the pseudogene TRBV3-2) and TRBJ1-5; TRBD1 matches at 7 bases. V lost 4 bases to trimming and J lost 2 bases; unmatched junction nucleotides: 5. Germline CDR1 reads LGHDT; CDR2 reads YNNKEL (reference sequence). The CDR3 extends over 15 amino acids. The CDR3 loop reads CASSPGDRRNQPQHF. DNA of the CDR3: TGTGCCAGCAGCCCGGGGGACAGACGCAATCAGCCCCAGCATTTT.

V gene TRBV7-2 combines with J gene TRBJ2-3, with D uncertain. Germline lookup yields CDR1 SGHTA and CDR2 FQGNSA. CDR3 length: 12 amino acids. V was pared by 2 bases and J by 7 bases, with 7 bases between. The CDR3 bases are TGTGCCAGCAGCTTACACATGAATACGCAGTATTTT. It codes for CASSLHMNTQYF.

The chain combines TRBV6-5 with TRBJ2-1; D is possibly TRBD1 (6 bases). The germline gives CDR1 MNHEY, CDR2 SVGAGI. Trimming cost V 7 bases and J 5 bases, with 18 bases left between them. The CDR3 sequence is 15 residues long. CDR3 nucleotide sequence: TGTGCCAGCAATCCCAGGGGCCACCTGAACAATGAGCAGTTCTTC. Its protein is CASNPRGHLNNEQFF.

CDR3 coding DNA: TGTGCCAGCAGCAGAGGCGGTACTAACAGGGTCAAAGATCAGCCCCAGCATTTT. It is translated as CASSRGGTNRVKDQPQHF. The genes are TRBV21-1 and TRBJ1-5; TRBD1, as called in the table, went unchecked against the DNA. TRBV21-1 is designated a pseudogene. The CDR3 has 18 residues.

The genes are TRBV30 and TRBJ1-6, with TRBD1 identical over 7 bases. Trimming took 4 bases from V and 4 from J; bases not matched to a gene: 4. The CDR3 is 14 amino acids. The germline V gene has CDR1 GTSNPN and CDR2 SVGIG (reference sequence). CDR3 sequence: CAWTGTAYNSPLHF. CDR3 nucleotides: TGTGCCTGGACCGGGACAGCGTATAATTCACCCCTCCACTTT.

J is TRBJ1-2 and V is TRBV6-1, with 9 bases fitting TRBD1. The CDR3 runs 15 residues. Germline V lookup: CDR1 MNHNS, CDR2 SASEGT. J lost 8 bases, V lost 2 bases, and 9 bases had no gene match. The CDR3 sequence is CASSERWDRDDGYTF. The CDR3 bases are TGTGCCAGCAGTGAAAGATGGGACAGGGACGACGGCTACACCTTC.

The chain couples TRBV27 to TRBJ1-5, with D hard to call. This CDR3 is 14 amino acids long. The V gene lost 0 bases and the J gene lost 3 bases, with 6 bases spanning the gap. Germline assignment: CDR1 MNHEY and CDR2 SMNVEV (reference sequence). CDR3 DNA sequence: TGTGCCAGCAGTTTATCAGGACTCAATCAGCCCCAGCATTTT. Encoded protein: CASSLSGLNQPQHF.

As DNA, the CDR3 is TGTGCCAGCAGCTCGGGGACAGATCCTGAAGCTTTCTTT. Encoded protein: CASSSGTDPEAFF. The V and J genes are TRBV5-5 and TRBJ1-1; 7 bases match TRBD1. V shed 3 bases, J shed 6 bases, and the junction held 5 bases outside the gene matches. Looked up from germline, CDR1 is SGHKS and CDR2 is YYEKEE (reference sequence). The CDR3 extends over 13 amino acids.

This clone was counted only a few times. The chain combines TRBV24-1 with TRBJ2-1; D may be TRBD1 (5 bases). V was clipped by 8 bases and J by 0 bases, with 22 bases between them. The germline V gene encodes CDR1 KGHDR and CDR2 SFDVKD. The CDR3 totals 18 residues. The CDR3 region has the DNA TGTGCCACCAAGGGGCCCGAAGACAGTCCGAACTCCTACAATGAGCAGTTCTTC. Encoded protein: CATKGPEDSPNSYNEQFF.

The chain recombines TRBV9 with TRBJ2-5; TRBD2 aligns across 10 bases. This CDR3 has 14 amino acids. The junction had 6 bases not matched to a gene; V was cut back by 4 bases and J by 6 bases. Germline V gene lookup returns CDR1 SGDLS and CDR2 YYNGEE. CDR3 bases: TGTGCCAGCAGCCGTAGCGGGAGGACCCAGACCCAGTACTTC. Translated: CASSRSGRTQTQYF.

The V gene is TRBV12-3 or TRBV12-4, the J gene TRBJ1-1; weak D call: TRBD1 (6 bases). The CDR3 spans 11 residues. V dropped 4 bases and J dropped 9 bases, with 9 bases sitting between them. The CDR3 nucleotides read TGTGCCAGCAGTTCCGGGACAAAAGCTTTCTTT. Encoded protein: CASSSGTKAFF.

The rearrangement links TRBV7-8 to TRBJ2-3, with D perhaps matching TRBD2 (5 bases). This CDR3 region has 16 residues. Germline lookup yields CDR1 SGHVS and CDR2 FQNEAQ. V dropped 0 bases and J dropped 5 bases, with 15 bases sitting between them. Written as DNA, the CDR3 is TGTGCCAGCAGCTTAGCGCGGGCCCTGAGTAAAGATACGCAGTATTTT. Protein sequence: CASSLARALSKDTQYF.

This sequence joins TRBV4-1 and TRBJ2-2; 7 bases match TRBD1. The germline V gene encodes CDR1 MGHRA and CDR2 YSYEKL. J was trimmed by 0 bases and V by 6 bases; bases with no gene match: 10. The CDR3 sequence is 17 residues long. The CDR3 DNA is TGCGCCAGCAGGTTGGGGCAGGGGGTGTCGAACACCGGGGAGCTGTTTTTT. Protein: CASRLGQGVSNTGELFF.

V and J are TRBV6-4 and TRBJ1-1; weak D call: TRBD1 (6 bases). Trimming left V 6 bases short and J 3 bases short, with 11 bases between. The CDR3 spans 13 residues. The V gene's germline CDR1 is MRHNA and CDR2 SNTAGT. The CDR3 here is CASRDTGYTEAFF. The CDR3 nucleotides are TGTGCCAGCAGGGATACAGGGTACACTGAAGCTTTCTTT.

The gene calls are TRBV3-1 (or the pseudogene TRBV3-2) and TRBJ2-7; 8 bases are shared with TRBD2. This CDR3 region has 15 residues. Germline CDR1 and CDR2: LGHDT and YNNKEL (reference sequence). The J segment lost 0 bases and the V segment lost 4 bases, leaving 5 bases of the junction unmatched. As DNA, the CDR3 is TGTGCCAGCAGCCCGACCGGGACTAGCTCCTACGAGCAGTACTTC. The encoded protein is CASSPTGTSSYEQYF.

The rearrangement joins TRBV4-1 to TRBJ1-2; D perhaps matches TRBD1 (6 bases). The ends were cut back, 4 bases at V and 6 bases at J, with 12 bases in the middle. Looked up from germline, CDR1 is MGHRA and CDR2 is YSYEKL. The CDR3 has 13 residues. The CDR3 region is CASSPLTGNGYTF. CDR3 nucleotides: TGCGCCAGCAGCCCCTTGACAGGAAATGGCTACACCTTC.

This chain's CDR3 is CASSRRQVSDEQYF. The DNA for the CDR3 is TGTGCCAGCAGCCGACGACAGGTTTCGGACGAGCAGTACTTC. The gene calls are TRBV27 and TRBJ2-7; D is possibly TRBD1 (6 bases). The CDR3 sequence is 14 residues long. Germline V CDR1 and CDR2: MNHEY, SMNVEV (reference sequence). V shed 6 bases and J shed 5 bases, with 17 bases lying between them.

The V gene is TRBV9, the J gene TRBJ1-1; D might be TRBD1 (5 bases). The CDR3 is 15 amino acids. Deletions cut 4 bases from V and 1 base from J, with 14 bases between. In germline, CDR1 is SGDLS, CDR2 YYNGEE. The CDR3 is CASSTQGLANTEAFF. The CDR3 DNA reads TGTGCCAGCAGCACTCAGGGATTAGCGAACACTGAAGCTTTCTTT.